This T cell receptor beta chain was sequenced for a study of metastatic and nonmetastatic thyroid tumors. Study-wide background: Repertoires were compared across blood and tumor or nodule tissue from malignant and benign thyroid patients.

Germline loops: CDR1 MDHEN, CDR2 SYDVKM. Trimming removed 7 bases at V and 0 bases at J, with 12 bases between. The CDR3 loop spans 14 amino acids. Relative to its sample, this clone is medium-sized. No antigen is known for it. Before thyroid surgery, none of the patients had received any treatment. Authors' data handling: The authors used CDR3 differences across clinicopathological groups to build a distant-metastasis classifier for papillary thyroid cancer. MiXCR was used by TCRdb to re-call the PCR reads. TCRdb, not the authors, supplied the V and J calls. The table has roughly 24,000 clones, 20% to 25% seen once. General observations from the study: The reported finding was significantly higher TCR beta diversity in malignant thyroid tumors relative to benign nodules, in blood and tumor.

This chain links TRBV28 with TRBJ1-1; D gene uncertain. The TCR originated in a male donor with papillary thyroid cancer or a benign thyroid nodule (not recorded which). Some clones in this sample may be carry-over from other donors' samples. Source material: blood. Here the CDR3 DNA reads TGTGCCAGCAACCCAAGGCGGGTGAACACTGAAGCTTTCTTT. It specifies CASNPRRVNTEAFF.